The 3 T cell receptor beta chains below all came from one sample that was sequenced in a study of CD4 T cells in relation to SARS-CoV-2 and coronaviruses. The data were produced by immunoSEQ multiplex PCR, yet TCRdb's version contains in-frame clones alone and is incomplete. The sample lists about 21,000 clones; less than 80% were seen once. The antigens of these receptors remain unknown. Unexposed donor CD4+ T cells date from about 2011-2018, before the COVID-19 pandemic. The cells were cultured for 10 days before CD4+ T cells were isolated. The sequencing sample was made of CD4+ T cells from PBMCs, cultured in vitro. The receptors were sampled from a human donor in good health.

The chain couples TRBV6-5 to TRBJ1-2; D call uncertain. CDR1 and CDR2 from the germline V gene are MNHEY and SVGAGI. This CDR3 is built from 13 residues. V gave up 6 bases and J gave up 6 bases, with 14 bases separating them. The CDR3 region has the DNA TGTGCCAGCAGCCACACCCCGGCCGATGGCTACACCTTC. Amino acid sequence: CASSHTPADGYTF.

This clone has only a few counts. This chain connects TRBV19 to TRBJ2-1; a weak D match, TRBD2 (5 bases). This CDR3 is built from 15 residues. Germline V gene sequence: CDR1 LNHDA, CDR2 SQIVND (reference sequence). V was cut by 6 bases and J by 0 bases, with 12 bases left in between. CDR3 residues: CASSRGPGSYNEQFF. The CDR3 nucleotides read TGTGCCAGTAGCCGCGGGCCGGGCTCCTACAATGAGCAGTTCTTC.

DNA of the CDR3: TGTGCCACCGCACTCAGTCACAGGGCTCACAATGAGCAGTTCTTC. Protein sequence: CATALSHRAHNEQFF. V gene TRBV24-1 combines with J gene TRBJ2-1; D might be TRBD1 (6 bases). Trimming took 9 bases from V and 5 from J, leaving 19 bases between them. This CDR3 is 15 amino acids long. Germline values: CDR1 KGHDR, CDR2 SFDVKD.